A selection of T cell receptor beta chains follows, all from one sample in a study of early T cells in non-severe SARS-CoV-2 infection. Each CDR3 protein gets one entry after TCRdb re-called the 5' RACE reads with MiXCR. The sample contains 40,000 or so distinct CDR3 sequences, less than 7% of which appear only once. This specimen was whole blood, taken at baseline. The source is an adult who was a healthcare worker with PCR-confirmed SARS-CoV-2 infection or an uninfected control (not recorded which). The CDR3 runs from the conserved cysteine through the conserved F or W. A D gene is named only where the DNA matches it firmly. Not all rows give a size; the values are once, few, many and, for expanded clones, a class.

v_gene: TRBV4-3; d_gene: NA; j_gene: TRBJ1-1; abundance: few; CDR3nt: TGCGCCAGCAGCCAAGAGGAGTACACTGAAGCTTTCTTT; CDR3aa: CASSQEEYTEAFF
v_gene: TRBV11-3; d_gene: NA; j_gene: TRBJ2-2; abundance: many; CDR3nt: TGTGCCAGCAGCCCCGGGACCTCCACCGGGGAGCTGTTTTTT; CDR3aa: CASSPGTSTGELFF
v_gene: TRBV24-1; d_gene: NA; j_gene: TRBJ2-1; abundance: few; CDR3nt: TGTGCCACCAGTGAGCCCGGAGCTTCGGTGTTCTTC; CDR3aa: CATSEPGASVFF
v_gene: TRBV27; d_gene: TRBD1; j_gene: TRBJ2-7; abundance: many; CDR3nt: TGTGCCAGCAGTTTTATCGGGACAGGATCCTACGAGCAGTACTTC; CDR3aa: CASSFIGTGSYEQYF
v_gene: TRBV7-6; d_gene: NA; j_gene: TRBJ2-7; abundance: many; CDR3nt: TGTGCCAGCAGCTTAACCATAACCTACGAGCAGTACTTC; CDR3aa: CASSLTITYEQYF
v_gene: TRBV9; d_gene: NA; j_gene: TRBJ1-6; abundance: NA; CDR3nt: TGTGCCAGCAGCGTAGTGGGGGGTTCACCCCTCCACTTT; CDR3aa: CASSVVGGSPLHF
v_gene: TRBV4-3; d_gene: NA; j_gene: TRBJ1-2; abundance: many; CDR3nt: TGCGCCAGCAGCCAAGATCCAGGGATGGGCCCGGAGTACACCTTC; CDR3aa: CASSQDPGMGPEYTF
v_gene: TRBV7-9; d_gene: TRBD2; j_gene: TRBJ2-6; abundance: NA; CDR3nt: TGTGCCAGCAGCTTATCAGCGGGGGAGGCGGGCTCTGGGGCCAACGTCCTGACTTTC; CDR3aa: CASSLSAGEAGSGANVLTF
v_gene: TRBV6-1; d_gene: NA; j_gene: TRBJ1-6; abundance: many; CDR3nt: TGTGCCAGCAGTAAATTAGTAGGGGGAAATTCACCCCTCCACTTT; CDR3aa: CASSKLVGGNSPLHF
v_gene: TRBV19; d_gene: NA; j_gene: TRBJ1-2; abundance: many; CDR3nt: TGTGCCAGTGCTTCCATCCCCGGGACTAGCGTAGATGGCTACACCTTC; CDR3aa: CASASIPGTSVDGYTF
v_gene: TRBV27; d_gene: TRBD1; j_gene: TRBJ1-2; abundance: many; CDR3nt: TGTGCCAGCACCCAGAGACAGGGTCAGAGCTACACCTTC; CDR3aa: CASTQRQGQSYTF
v_gene: TRBV14; d_gene: NA; j_gene: TRBJ1-6; abundance: NA; CDR3nt: TGTGCCAGCAGCCGGAGCTATAATTCACCCCTCCACTTT; CDR3aa: CASSRSYNSPLHF
v_gene: TRBV7-2; d_gene: TRBD2; j_gene: TRBJ2-4; abundance: few; CDR3nt: TGTGCCAGCAATAGCGGGGGGGTTGGCATTCAGTACTTC; CDR3aa: CASNSGGVGIQYF
v_gene: TRBV27; d_gene: NA; j_gene: TRBJ2-5; abundance: many; CDR3nt: TGTGCCAGCAAGACACCGAACCAAGAGACCCAGTACTTC; CDR3aa: CASKTPNQETQYF
v_gene: TRBV7-6; d_gene: NA; j_gene: TRBJ1-3; abundance: many; CDR3nt: TGTGCCAGCTGGGGGACTGGAAACACCATATATTTT; CDR3aa: CASWGTGNTIYF
v_gene: TRBV7-2; d_gene: NA; j_gene: TRBJ2-7; abundance: many; CDR3nt: TGTGCCAGCAGCGAATGGGGGACCGCTCACGAGCAGTACTTC; CDR3aa: CASSEWGTAHEQYF
v_gene: TRBV29-1; d_gene: TRBD1; j_gene: TRBJ2-1; abundance: medium-sized; CDR3nt: TGCAGCGTACGGACAGGATTCGGTGAGCAGTTCTTC; CDR3aa: CSVRTGFGEQFF
v_gene: TRBV27; d_gene: TRBD2; j_gene: TRBJ2-7; abundance: many; CDR3nt: TGTGCCAGCAGTTCGGGACTAGCTGGAGAGCAGTACTTC; CDR3aa: CASSSGLAGEQYF
v_gene: TRBV6-2/TRBV6-3; d_gene: NA; j_gene: TRBJ2-7; abundance: few; CDR3nt: TGTGCCAGCAGCCCCAGGATCTTGGCGGGGGCCGGTGAGCAGTACTTC; CDR3aa: CASSPRILAGAGEQYF
v_gene: TRBV29-1; d_gene: NA; j_gene: TRBJ1-1; abundance: many; CDR3nt: TGCAGCGTTGAAGCCTCCGTAAACACTGAAGCTTTCTTT; CDR3aa: CSVEASVNTEAFF
v_gene: TRBV27; d_gene: NA; j_gene: TRBJ1-2; abundance: many; CDR3nt: TGTGCCAGCAGTCGAAATACAGGAGCTAACTATGGCTACACCTTC; CDR3aa: CASSRNTGANYGYTF
v_gene: TRBV6-6; d_gene: NA; j_gene: TRBJ2-7; abundance: many; CDR3nt: TGTGCCAGCAGTTACTCCGGCCAGGGCGGCTACGAGCAGTACTTC; CDR3aa: CASSYSGQGGYEQYF